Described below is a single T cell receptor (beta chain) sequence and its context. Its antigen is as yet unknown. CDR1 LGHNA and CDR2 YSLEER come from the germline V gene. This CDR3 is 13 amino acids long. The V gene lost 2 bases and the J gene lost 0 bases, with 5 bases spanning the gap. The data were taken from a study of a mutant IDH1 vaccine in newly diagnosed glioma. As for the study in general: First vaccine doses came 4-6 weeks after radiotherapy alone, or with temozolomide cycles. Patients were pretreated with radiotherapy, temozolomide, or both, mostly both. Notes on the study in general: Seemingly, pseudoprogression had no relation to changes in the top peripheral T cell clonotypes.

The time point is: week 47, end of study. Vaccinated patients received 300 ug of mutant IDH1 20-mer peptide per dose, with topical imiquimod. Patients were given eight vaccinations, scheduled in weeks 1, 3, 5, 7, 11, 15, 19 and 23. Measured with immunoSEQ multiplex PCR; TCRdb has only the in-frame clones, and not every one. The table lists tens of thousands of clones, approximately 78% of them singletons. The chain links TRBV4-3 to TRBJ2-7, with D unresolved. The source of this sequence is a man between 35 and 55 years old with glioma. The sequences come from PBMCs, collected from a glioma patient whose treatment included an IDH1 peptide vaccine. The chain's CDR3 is CASSQSTSYEQYF. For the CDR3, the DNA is TGCGCCAGCAGCCAATCCACCTCCTACGAGCAGTACTTC.